This T cell receptor beta chain derives from a study of siplizumab effects on memory and regulatory T cells. A few counts support this clone. What it binds is unknown. Germline lookup yields CDR1 GTSNPN and CDR2 SVGIG (reference sequence). This CDR3 is 17 amino acids long. The V gene end was trimmed by 0 bases and the J gene end by 4 bases; junction bases not matched to a gene: 5. Some clones are missing from TCRdb's copy, which holds only in-frame ones; the method was immunoSEQ multiplex PCR. The sample carries tens of thousands of clones, approximately 88% recorded once. The study, taken as a whole, reports: For mappable alloreactive CD4+ clones, the mean Treg-derived fraction was less than 70% with siplizumab and about 26% in controls. No functional test confirmed suppression by proliferating siplizumab-culture Tregs. Siplizumab significantly lowered the alloreactive sequences that could be traced to unstimulated CD4+ memory cells. Tracing alloreactive clones into unstimulated subsets worked for only a minor fraction of them.

The genes are TRBV30 and TRBJ2-5; 16 bases are shared with TRBD2. The sequence derives from a human donor in good health. The specimen sequenced was Tregs sorted from blood. The CDR3 DNA reads as TGTGCCTGGAGTGTCGGCGGGACTAGCGGGAGGGGAGAGACCCAGTACTTC. It specifies CAWSVGGTSGRGETQYF.